This entry lists 20 T cell receptor beta chains sequenced from one sample in a study of metastatic and nonmetastatic thyroid tumors. Treatment of any kind had been given to no patient before thyroid surgery. TCRdb reanalyzed the PCR reads via MiXCR. The sample lists tens of thousands of clones, about 25% occurring once. The source material was blood. The origin of the receptors is a male donor with papillary thyroid cancer or a benign thyroid nodule (not recorded which). Some clones in this sample may be carry-over from other donors' samples.

This clone was observed a single time. This chain's CDR3 is CASSNRDRQHRDGYTF. CDR3 DNA sequence: TGTGCCAGCAGCAACCGGGACAGGCAACATCGGGATGGCTACACCTTC. V is TRBV3-1 and J is TRBJ1-2; 8 bases fit TRBD1. Germline V gives CDR1 LGHDT, CDR2 YNNKEL (reference sequence). The junction had 14 bases not matched to a gene; V was cut back by 5 bases and J by 6 bases. This CDR3 spans 16 amino acids.

This clone was seen repeatedly, ten times or more. Other DNA sequences from this sample encode an identical CDR3 as well. The chain combines TRBV6-1 with TRBJ1-6; tentatively, D is TRBD1 (6 bases). Looked up from germline, CDR1 is MNHNS and CDR2 is SASEGT. The ends were cut back, 7 bases at V and 6 bases at J, with 13 bases in the middle. The CDR3 consists of 14 residues. CDR3 coding DNA: TGTGCCAGCACCAGGACAGAACTTAATTCACCCCTCCACTTT. It translates to CASTRTELNSPLHF.

The rearrangement joins TRBV20-1 to TRBJ1-1; perhaps TRBD1 as D (5 bases). Between the trimmed V and J ends, which lost 3 bases and 2 bases, there was a span of 22 bases. The CDR3 spans 17 residues. Germline assignment: CDR1 DFQATT and CDR2 SNEGSKA (reference sequence). This CDR3 is CSASSRRDAGYNTEAFF. CDR3 DNA: TGCAGTGCTAGCTCCCGCAGGGACGCCGGCTACAACACTGAAGCTTTCTTT.

The sample holds many counts of this clone. The V gene is TRBV7-2, the J gene TRBJ2-5; TRBD2 is a possible D gene (5 bases). This CDR3 contains 13 residues. V was trimmed by 5 bases and J by 2 bases, leaving 9 bases between them. Germline V gives CDR1 SGHTA, CDR2 FQGNSA. CDR3 sequence (DNA): TGTGCCAGCAGCCGGAGGACGCAAGAGACCCAGTACTTC. Its translation is CASSRRTQETQYF.

V is TRBV7-8 and J is TRBJ2-7, with D perhaps being TRBD1 or TRBD2 (6 bases each). Trimming pared 8 bases from V and 4 bases from J, leaving 18 bases between. This CDR3 has 14 amino acids. Germline assignment: CDR1 SGHVS and CDR2 FQNEAQ. CDR3 coding DNA: TGTGCCAGCTGGGATCCGGGGGCGCAGTACGAGCAGTACTTC. It yields the protein CASWDPGAQYEQYF.

The rearrangement uses TRBV11-1 and TRBJ2-2; D is ambiguous. The CDR3 consists of 13 residues. Deletions cut 5 bases from V and 5 bases from J, with 9 bases between. Germline V lookup: CDR1 SGHAT, CDR2 FQDESV (reference sequence). CDR3 sequence (DNA): TGTGCCAGCAGCACGAGTCGGACCGGGGAGCTGTTTTTT. Residues: CASSTSRTGELFF.

The chain employs TRBV19 and TRBJ1-2; D is unresolved. V was clipped by 9 bases and J by 5 bases, with 19 bases between them. Germline lookup yields CDR1 LNHDA and CDR2 SQIVND (reference sequence). The length of the CDR3 is 14 residues. The CDR3 sequence: CASRGKTREYGYTF. The CDR3 DNA sequence: TGTGCCAGCCGAGGAAAGACCCGAGAATATGGCTACACCTTC. Looking up the rest from reference TRBV19 and TRBJ1-2 gives the full variable domain: DGGITQSPKYLFRKEGQNVTLSCEQNLNHDAMYWYRQDPGQGLRLIYYSQIVNDFQKGDIAEGYSVSREKKESFPLTVTSAQKNPTAFYLCASRGKTREYGYTFGSGTRLTVV.

This clone was seen ten or more times. The chain has TRBV2 and TRBJ1-4; unclear D gene. This CDR3 is built from 14 residues. Trimming took off 6 bases at V and 1 base at J, with 9 bases between the two ends. The V gene's germline CDR1 is SNHLY and CDR2 FYNNEI. The CDR3 DNA reads TGTGCCAGCAGCCGGGAGGTAACTAATGAAAAACTGTTTTTT. It codes for CASSREVTNEKLFF.

The chain links TRBV16 to TRBJ1-5; perhaps TRBD1 as D (5 bases). The V end was cut by 2 bases, the J end by 5 bases, with 22 bases between. Germline V lookup: CDR1 KGHSY, CDR2 FQNENV. This CDR3 has 18 residues. DNA of the CDR3: TGTGCCAGCAGCCAAGTGGGGGGGACCACTGACCCCGATCAGCCCCAGCATTTT. Amino acid sequence: CASSQVGGTTDPDQPQHF.

The chain combines TRBV19 with TRBJ2-7; TRBD1 might be the D (6 bases). The ends were cut back, 5 bases at V and 3 bases at J, with 14 bases in the middle. CDR3 length: 14 residues. Germline values: CDR1 LNHDA, CDR2 SQIVND (reference sequence). The CDR3 spells CASSGRAGDYEQYF. In DNA, the CDR3 is TGTGCCAGTAGTGGTCGGGCAGGGGACTACGAGCAGTACTTC.

This clone was detected ten times or more. The chain employs TRBV19 and TRBJ1-1; D uncertain. The CDR3 runs to 12 residues. The germline V gene encodes CDR1 LNHDA and CDR2 SQIVND (reference sequence). With 9 bases removed from V and 3 bases from J, the gap between germline ends came to 11 bases. CDR3 nucleotide sequence: TGTGCCAGCACGAGTCCATACACTGAAGCTTTCTTT. Its translation is CASTSPYTEAFF.

The table lists this clone with many counts. The chain uses TRBV12-3 or TRBV12-4 and TRBJ2-2; 7 bases agree with TRBD2. The CDR3 extends over 13 amino acids. The trim removed 8 bases at V and 6 bases at J, leaving 6 bases unmatched. CDR3 sequence reads: CASQYSGPGELFF. The CDR3 region has the DNA TGTGCCAGCCAGTATAGCGGGCCCGGGGAGCTGTTTTTT.

Ten or more counts support this clone. The V call is TRBV6-1, the J call TRBJ2-5; tentatively, D is TRBD1 or TRBD2 (5 bases each). The CDR3 sequence is 15 residues long. Trimming stripped 6 bases from V and 2 bases from J, with 16 bases between. CDR1 and CDR2 (germline): MNHNS, SASEGT. DNA of the CDR3: TGTGCCAGCAGAAACTATAAATGGGGGCAAGAGACCCAGTACTTC. It codes for CASRNYKWGQETQYF.

This clone showed up just a few times. The V gene is TRBV27, the J gene TRBJ2-3, with D maybe TRBD1 (5 bases). Trimming stripped 5 bases from V and 0 bases from J, with 9 bases between. The germline V gene encodes CDR1 MNHEY and CDR2 SMNVEV (reference sequence). The CDR3 consists of 14 residues. The CDR3 sequence is CASSLTESTDTQYF. Here the CDR3 DNA reads TGTGCCAGCAGTCTGACAGAGAGCACAGATACGCAGTATTTT.

This clone showed up just once. A much bigger clone sits one base away, suggesting this may be a read error. The rearrangement uses TRBV9 and TRBJ2-5; no clear D. This CDR3 has 16 residues. CDR1 and CDR2 from the germline V gene are SGDLS and YYNGEE. Trimming removed 1 base at V and 1 base at J, with 14 bases between. The CDR3 loop reads CASSVTPRAFQETQYF. The CDR3 DNA follows: TGTGCCAGCAGCGTAACCCCCCGAGCGTTCCAAGAGACCCAGTACTTC.

This clone is medium-sized. The chain links TRBV6-6 to TRBJ1-1, with D hard to call. Germline V gene lookup returns CDR1 MNHNY and CDR2 SVGAGI (reference sequence). The CDR3 is 13 residues long. The V end was cut by 0 bases, the J end by 5 bases, with 7 bases between. CDR3 protein: CASSYSRETEAFF. The CDR3 nucleotides are TGTGCCAGCAGTTACTCAAGGGAAACTGAAGCTTTCTTT.

The chain couples TRBV4-2 to TRBJ2-7; 7 bases align to TRBD1. This CDR3 has 17 residues. Germline V gene sequence: CDR1 LGHNA, CDR2 YNFKEQ. Trimming took 4 bases from V and 6 from J; bases not matched to a gene: 18. DNA of the CDR3: TGTGCCAGCAGCCCAGCGAATCATGGACAGGCAACCGGCGAGCAGTACTTC. It encodes CASSPANHGQATGEQYF.

In its sample, this clone was seen many times. The chain links TRBV30 to TRBJ1-1; D is unresolved. Trimming cost V 1 base and J 4 bases, with 10 bases left between them. Germline CDR1 GTSNPN, CDR2 SVGIG (reference sequence). The CDR3 contains 13 residues. CDR3 sequence (DNA): TGTGCCTGGAGTGCTGGGGTAATCACTGAAGCTTTCTTT. Protein product: CAWSAGVITEAFF.

The J gene is TRBJ2-7, the V gene TRBV30; 14 positions agree with TRBD2. After removal of 4 bases from V and 6 bases from J, the junction contained 11 bases not matched to a gene. Germline CDR1 reads GTSNPN; CDR2 reads SVGIG (reference sequence). There are 16 residues in the CDR3. CDR3 amino acids: CAWTQTGTSGRGEQYV. The CDR3 DNA reads as TGTGCCTGGACTCAAACCGGGACTAGCGGGAGAGGCGAGCAGTACGTC.

This clone has at least ten counts. The chain links TRBV2 to TRBJ2-7, with 7 bases that match TRBD1. V trimming: 6 bases; J trimming: 7 bases; junction bases outside the gene matches: 15. This CDR3 has 15 amino acids. The germline CDR1 and CDR2 sequences are SNHLY and FYNNEI. In DNA, the CDR3 is TGTGCCAGCAGCCAAGGGGGACAGCGATTGGATGAGCAGTACTTC. Residues: CASSQGGQRLDEQYF.